Listed below are T cell receptor beta chains from one sample, sequenced in a study of T cell repertoires in cytomegalovirus infection. MiXCR, run by TCRdb on the reads, gives a single entry per CDR3 protein. The sample lists 500,000 or so distinct CDR3 sequences; 15% to 20% were seen once. The source material was CD8+ T cells from PBMCs. The receptors here all came from a human donor in good health (CMV status not recorded). Some clones in this sample may be carry-over from other donors' samples. The CDR3 runs from the conserved cysteine through the conserved F or W. A D gene is named only where the DNA matches it firmly. Only part of the rows carry a size: once, few, many, or a class if the clone is expanded.

length: 15; V: TRBV6-5; size: few; J: TRBJ2-2; D: NA; DNA: TGTGCCAGCAGCCCCAGAGACGGTCGGAGCGGGGAGCTGTTTTTT; CDR3: CASSPRDGRSGELFF
length: 14; V: TRBV20-1; size: few; J: TRBJ2-7; D: NA; DNA: TGCAGTGCTAGAGATCCAGGGGTCGTCTACGAGCAGTACTTC; CDR3: CSARDPGVVYEQYF
length: 13; V: TRBV7-9; size: many; J: TRBJ2-7; D: NA; DNA: TGTGCCAGCAGCCCTTACGCATCCTACGAGCAGTACTTC; CDR3: CASSPYASYEQYF
length: 15; V: TRBV2; size: many; J: TRBJ2-7; D: TRBD2; DNA: TGTGCCAGCAGTGAAGCGACGGGAGGGCCCCTCGAGCAGTACTTC; CDR3: CASSEATGGPLEQYF
length: 14; V: TRBV28; size: many; J: TRBJ1-2; D: NA; DNA: TGTGCCAGCAGTTTATCGGCAGGGGCGAATGGCTACACCTTC; CDR3: CASSLSAGANGYTF
length: 16; V: TRBV11-2; size: many; J: TRBJ2-7; D: TRBD2; DNA: TGTGCCAGCAGCTTTCCAGCGGGGTATAGCTCCTACGAGCAGTACTTC; CDR3: CASSFPAGYSSYEQYF
length: 15; V: TRBV4-1; size: NA; J: TRBJ2-3; D: TRBD2; DNA: TGCGCCAGCAGCCGCCAAAGCGGGGACACAGATACGCAGTATTTT; CDR3: CASSRQSGDTDTQYF
length: 16; V: TRBV7-9; size: many; J: TRBJ2-7; D: NA; DNA: TGTGCCAGCAGCTCGGCGCAGGGCAGCGCCTGGGACGAGCAGTACTTC; CDR3: CASSSAQGSAWDEQYF
length: 18; V: TRBV4-1; size: few; J: TRBJ1-4; D: NA; DNA: TGTGCCAGCAGCCAAGATCAAAACCCCACAGGGAGAAAGGAAAAACTGTTTTTT; CDR3: CASSQDQNPTGRKEKLFF
length: 15; V: TRBV7-9; size: many; J: TRBJ2-3; D: NA; DNA: TGTGCCAGCAGCTATGACAACGCAATCACAGATACGCAGTATTTT; CDR3: CASSYDNAITDTQYF
length: 15; V: TRBV7-2; size: many; J: TRBJ2-7; D: TRBD2; DNA: TGTGCCAGCAGCTTAGAAAGGACGGGGGGCTACGAGCAGTACTTC; CDR3: CASSLERTGGYEQYF
length: 13; V: TRBV29-1; size: few; J: TRBJ1-1; D: NA; DNA: TGCAGCGCTAGGGGGGGCGAGAACACTGAAGCTTTCTTT; CDR3: CSARGGENTEAFF
length: 14; V: TRBV20-1; size: NA; J: TRBJ2-2; D: TRBD1; DNA: TGCAGTGCTAGACGGACAGGGGACACCGGGGAGCTGTTTTTT; CDR3: CSARRTGDTGELFF
length: 15; V: TRBV5-1; size: few; J: TRBJ1-2; D: NA; DNA: TGCGCCAGCAGCTTGGATGGCAGGGACTACTATGGCTACACCTTC; CDR3: CASSLDGRDYYGYTF
length: 15; V: TRBV11-2; size: many; J: TRBJ2-7; D: TRBD1; DNA: TGTGCCAGCAGCTTCGGTCAGGGGGCAGGATACGAGCAGTACTTC; CDR3: CASSFGQGAGYEQYF
length: 15; V: TRBV10-1; size: few; J: TRBJ2-2; D: NA; DNA: TGCGCCAGCAGTGAGGACTTCGGAGGCACCGGGGAGCTGTTTTTT; CDR3: CASSEDFGGTGELFF
length: 9; V: TRBV19; size: few; J: TRBJ1-6; D: NA; DNA: TGTGCCAGTGGTGATCCCCTCCACTTT; CDR3: CASGDPLHF
length: 12; V: TRBV24-1; size: NA; J: TRBJ2-1; D: TRBD1; DNA: TGTGCCACCAGTGATGGGGACAGGCCAGAGTTCTTC; CDR3: CATSDGDRPEFF
length: 13; V: TRBV7-9; size: many; J: TRBJ1-2; D: NA; DNA: TGTGCCAGCAGCCCCCGTCAGGGCCGCGGCTACACCTTC; CDR3: CASSPRQGRGYTF
length: 14; V: TRBV11-2; size: many; J: TRBJ2-7; D: NA; DNA: TGTGCCAGCCGGCCGAGGGGGGACGGTCACGAGCAGTACTTC; CDR3: CASRPRGDGHEQYF
length: 12; V: TRBV19; size: NA; J: TRBJ2-1; D: NA; DNA: TGTGCCAGTAGTAGAGGCCTGGAGGAGCAGTTCTTC; CDR3: CASSRGLEEQFF
length: 12; V: TRBV28; size: few; J: TRBJ2-1; D: TRBD2; DNA: TGTGCCACTAGCGGGAGGGCCTATGAGCAGTTCTTC; CDR3: CATSGRAYEQFF
length: 14; V: TRBV11-2; size: many; J: TRBJ2-1; D: TRBD2; DNA: TGTGCCAGCAGCTCAAATAGCGGGTTCAATGAGCAGTTCTTC; CDR3: CASSSNSGFNEQFF
length: 12; V: TRBV7-9; size: many; J: TRBJ2-7; D: NA; DNA: TGTGCCAGCAGCTTAGCTTTATCCGAGCAGTACTTC; CDR3: CASSLALSEQYF
length: 16; V: TRBV6-6; size: many; J: TRBJ2-2; D: TRBD1; DNA: TGTGCCAGCAGTTACCCGGGACAGGGGGACACCGGGGAGCTGTTTTTT; CDR3: CASSYPGQGDTGELFF
length: 13; V: TRBV25-1; size: NA; J: TRBJ2-5; D: NA; DNA: TGTGCCAGCAGTGAACGCCTTGGTGGGACCCAGTACTTC; CDR3: CASSERLGGTQYF
length: 14; V: TRBV7-9; size: many; J: TRBJ1-1; D: NA; DNA: TGTGCCAGTAGTCTGGGCCCCGGCGGCACTGAAGCTTTCTTT; CDR3: CASSLGPGGTEAFF
length: 20; V: TRBV28; size: few; J: TRBJ2-1; D: TRBD2; DNA: TGTGCCAGCAGTTTGAGGAGACTAGCGGGATTCTTTTTGGTCTACAATGAGCAGTTCTTC; CDR3: CASSLRRLAGFFLVYNEQFF
length: 14; V: TRBV6-4; size: NA; J: TRBJ1-1; D: NA; DNA: TGTGCCAGCAAGGGTGTATCGTTGGACACTGAAGCTTTCTTT; CDR3: CASKGVSLDTEAFF
length: 17; V: TRBV19; size: NA; J: TRBJ1-5; D: NA; DNA: TGTGCCAGTAGTATAGATCTAAGTAGAGGGGGGTATCAGCCCCAGCATTTT; CDR3: CASSIDLSRGGYQPQHF
length: 16; V: TRBV7-3; size: many; J: TRBJ2-2; D: TRBD2; DNA: TGTGCCAGCAGCTTCCCAAAAGCGGGGGGGGCCGGGGAGCTGTTTTTT; CDR3: CASSFPKAGGAGELFF
length: 16; V: TRBV7-9; size: many; J: TRBJ1-6; D: NA; DNA: TGTGCCAGCACTGAAATCGACCTGACGAATAATTCACCCCTCCACTTT; CDR3: CASTEIDLTNNSPLHF